The T cell receptor beta chain under discussion was sequenced for a study of blood T cells in healthy people across ages (dated by TCRdb to between 2015 and 2017). Some background on the complete study: In model experiments, template switching captured roughly one uniquely barcoded TCR beta cDNA molecule for every two T cells. Age-related changes in TCR beta repertoire diversity were measured in the study by deep sequencing normalized with unique cDNA molecular identifiers. The donors were split into four age groups: young (average around 15 years), middle-aged (roughly 42), aged (62) and long-lived (roughly 86). Using the same blood draw, the study looked at two additional independent replicas of 1 million unique cDNA reads for two donors, one aged 18 to 30 and the other aged 80 or older.

Library creation used 5' RACE. The data were produced on an Illumina HiSeq 2500. A second PCR of roughly 7 to 12 cycles was performed with a sample-barcoded 5' primer and a J-beta primer mix. A unique molecular identifier was introduced onto each TCR beta cDNA molecule by a template-switch 5' adaptor carrying 12 random nucleotides. At least 3 million CDR3-containing paired-end reads were obtained from each sample. The Mint cDNA synthesis kit, primed by a TRBC-specific oligonucleotide, was used to synthesize first-strand cDNA from all RNA. All cDNA was treated with uracil-DNA glycosylase and then went through a first 18-cycle PCR with the universal primers M1SS and BC2_uni_R. Turning to the authors' computational methods: Each sample was normalized by randomly selecting 1 million high-quality reads, each carrying a distinct molecular identifier. Instead of being binned into consensus sequences, reads with shared molecular identifiers were discarded. MiTCR, run with a Q25 quality threshold and the strictest error-elimination algorithm, handled CDR3 identification, clonotype clustering and error correction. A nonparametric unseen species model with Euler transformation was used to estimate lower-bound total TCR beta diversity. The raw public reads went through TCRdb reprocessing: fastp at Q25, MiXCR clone calling, in-frame beta chains kept. One record per CDR3 amino acid sequence lists the most common genes and DNA. These V and J calls are TCRdb output, not the study's own analysis. In this sample the table shows approximately 490,000 distinct CDR3 sequences, around 24% of which occur a single time. Roughly 9% of the sample is held by the ten biggest clonotypes.

Study-wide conclusions, independent of this receptor: Compared with the aged group, more naive CD4+ T cells, fewer expanded clones and increased TCR diversity were shown by the long-lived group, suggesting age selection. Bulk unsorted PBMC profiling prevented conclusive comparison of naive and antigen-experienced compartments. A strong correlation was found between observed TCR beta diversity and the percentage of naive T cells measured by flow cytometry. As age increased, observed TCR beta diversity per million T cells dropped in a roughly linear way, and a significant reduction was already evident by age around 41. Estimates of total diversity from one million sequenced T cells were regarded as lower bounds and underestimates. Donor CMV infection status was unknown, potentially confounding age-related changes in expanded clonotypes.

A single count supports this clonotype. Its antigen is unknown. No much larger clone exists at a distance of one base, and base qualities are not known. The CDR3 holds 14 amino acids from the cysteine to the phenylalanine. The only DNA kept is the CDR3, 42 bases in frame from the first base. According to the germline V gene (reference sequence), CDR1 reads MNHEY and CDR2 reads SMNVEV. Donors were around 37 systemically healthy Caucasian individuals from Russia aged about 6 to 100 years. Each donor gave around 9 milliliters of peripheral blood, collected into EDTA-treated Vacutainer tubes. Ficoll-Paque density-gradient centrifugation was used to isolate PBMCs, with at least 6.5 million per sample. Total RNA, at least 6 micrograms per sample, was extracted from PBMCs with Trizol reagent. The percentages of naive CD45RAhigh/CD27high T cells were determined by flow cytometry on a PBMC aliquot from every donor.

Separately, the same data were catalogued under a study of T cells of mothers and their children. The second investigation adds: Donors were nine systemically healthy Caucasian individuals: three mothers and their six children. cDNA synthesis consumed the entire amount of extracted RNA, loaded at 1.5 ug RNA in each 15 ul reaction. In the second PCR, sample barcodes and 2-4 random nucleotides were introduced via the M1S primer. More than 8 million TCR beta CDR3 reads were obtained from each mother, and approximately 3 million reads were obtained from each child. In both related and unrelated pairs, thymic selection shapes the output of TCR recombination in a similar way, with inherited differences having only a minor effect. Normalized repertoire overlap was always slightly but never significantly higher in related than unrelated mother-child pairs. Persistent microchimeric T cell clones were not detected, at a sensitivity of approximately 98 clones per million clonotypes. To look for features that set related mother-child pairs apart from unrelated individuals, the researchers ran deep NGS to compare the TCR beta repertoires of mothers and children. Mothers averaged approximately 40 +/- 4 years of age and children averaged roughly 10 +/- 4 years. After adapters were ligated using NEBNext reagents, the libraries underwent 100+100 nt paired-end sequencing on an Illumina HiSeq 2000. To avoid cross-contamination, the mother libraries and the child libraries were prepared a month apart and sequenced in separate runs. For each donor, between about 450,000 and 2,300,000 distinct TCR beta clonotypes were identified. Naive TCR beta clonotypes were estimated from low-frequency clonotypes matched to each donor's FACS-determined naive share, without sorting.

The clonotype comes from a boy younger than 18 in good health. The chain is encoded by TRBV27 joined to TRBJ2-5; the D segment may tentatively be TRBD1 or TRBD2, each giving 5 matched bases. The DNA end is more similar to TRBJ2-7, so the J call may be wrong. The specimen sequenced was blood. The CDR3 protein: CASSFRGPTYEQYF. Read as DNA, the sequence is TGTGCCAGCAGTTTCCGGGGCCCAACCTACGAGCAGTACTTC.